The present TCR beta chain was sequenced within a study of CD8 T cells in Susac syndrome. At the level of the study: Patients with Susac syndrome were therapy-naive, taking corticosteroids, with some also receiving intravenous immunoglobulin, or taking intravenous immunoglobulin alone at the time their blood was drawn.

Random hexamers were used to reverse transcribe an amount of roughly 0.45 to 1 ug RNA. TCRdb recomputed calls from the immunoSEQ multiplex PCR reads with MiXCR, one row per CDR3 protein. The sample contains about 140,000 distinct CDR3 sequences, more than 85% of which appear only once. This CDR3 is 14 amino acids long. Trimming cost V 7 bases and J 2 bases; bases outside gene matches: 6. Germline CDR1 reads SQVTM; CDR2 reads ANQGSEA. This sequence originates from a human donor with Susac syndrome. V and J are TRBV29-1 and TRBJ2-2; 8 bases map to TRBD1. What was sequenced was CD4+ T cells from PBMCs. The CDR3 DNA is TGCAGCGGCCGGACAGGGTACAACACCGGGGAGCTGTTTTTT. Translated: CSGRTGYNTGELFF.